These 5 T cell receptor beta chains were sequenced from one sample in a study of control samples from healthy donors and cancer patients. The table came from immunoSEQ multiplex PCR; TCRdb's copy has only in-frame clones and leaves some out. Of fewer than 200,000 clones listed, roughly 88% were seen once; the top ten hold roughly 5.3%. Sequenced material: blood. Source of these receptors: a woman aged 25 to 39 in good health.

The chain is built from TRBV4-1 and TRBJ1-3; no clear D gene. V dropped 0 bases and J dropped 12 bases, with 9 bases sitting between them. This CDR3 comprises 12 residues. Germline-derived CDR1 and CDR2 are MGHRA and YSYEKL. The CDR3 protein is CASSQDKARIYF. The CDR3 region has the DNA TGCGCCAGCAGCCAAGATAAGGCTCGCATATATTTT.

The V call is TRBV19, the J call TRBJ2-1; no definite D call. V lost 3 bases and J lost 2, with 5 bases in between. Germline lookup yields CDR1 LNHDA and CDR2 SQIVND (reference sequence). The CDR3 sequence is 13 residues long. The CDR3 coding sequence is TGTGCCAGTAGTATCTTGGCCTACAATGAGCAGTTCTTC. This codes for CASSILAYNEQFF. Based on the CDR3 plus reference TRBV19 and TRBJ2-1, the full variable domain is DGGITQSPKYLFRKEGQNVTLSCEQNLNHDAMYWYRQDPGQGLRLIYYSQIVNDFQKGDIAEGYSVSREKKESFPLTVTSAQKNPTAFYLCASSILAYNEQFFGPGTRLTVL.

The chain is built from TRBV21-1 and TRBJ1-4. TRBV21-1 is shown as a pseudogene. CDR3 size: 15 residues. CDR3 region: CATLSAGGLGEKLFF. The CDR3 DNA reads TGTGCCACCCTCTCCGCTGGGGGATTGGGTGAAAAACTGTTTTTT.

The chain is built from TRBV3-1 (or the pseudogene TRBV3-2) and TRBJ1-4; D may be TRBD1 (5 bases). Germline V gives CDR1 LGHDT, CDR2 YNNKEL (reference sequence). The ends were cut back, 6 bases at V and 10 bases at J, with 18 bases in the middle. The CDR3 runs 14 residues. The CDR3 here is CASRSSGTYGKLFF. CDR3 coding DNA: TGTGCCAGCAGGTCATCAGGGACTTATGGAAAACTGTTTTTT.

The V gene is TRBV11-2, the J gene TRBJ1-2; 7 bases fit TRBD1. The V gene's germline CDR1 is SGHAT and CDR2 FQNNGV. V lost 0 bases to trimming and J lost 7 bases; unmatched junction nucleotides: 5. CDR3 size: 14 residues. The CDR3 here is CASSLERQGGGYTF. The CDR3 bases are TGTGCCAGCAGCTTAGAGAGGCAGGGGGGTGGCTACACCTTC.